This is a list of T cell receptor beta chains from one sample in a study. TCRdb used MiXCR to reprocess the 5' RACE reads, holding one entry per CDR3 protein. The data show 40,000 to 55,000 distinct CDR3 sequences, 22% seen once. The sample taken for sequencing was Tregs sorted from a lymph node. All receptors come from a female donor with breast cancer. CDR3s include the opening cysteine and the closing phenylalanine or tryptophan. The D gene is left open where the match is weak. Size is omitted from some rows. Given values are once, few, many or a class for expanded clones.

DNA: TGTGCCAGCAGCTTAATACTAGCGGGACGATTCTACGAGCAGTACTTC
CDR3: CASSLILAGRFYEQYF
D: TRBD2
size: many
V: TRBV7-8
J: TRBJ2-7

DNA: TGTGCCAGCGGGGAGGACAAAACCTACGAGCAGTACTTC
CDR3: CASGEDKTYEQYF
D: -
size: medium-sized
V: TRBV4-2
J: TRBJ2-7

DNA: TGTGCCAGCAGTTTATCCCAGGGAAACTATGGCTACACCTTC
CDR3: CASSLSQGNYGYTF
D: -
size: many
V: TRBV12-3/TRBV12-4
J: TRBJ1-2

DNA: TGTGCCAGCAGTCGGCAGGGGCTACGCTCTAGCGGCCTTAAGGGAGATACGCAGTATTTT
CDR3: CASSRQGLRSSGLKGDTQYF
D: -
size: once
V: TRBV3-1
J: TRBJ2-3

DNA: TGCGCCAGCAGCGAAGCGGGAGTTCGGGAGACCCAGTACTTC
CDR3: CASSEAGVRETQYF
D: TRBD2
size: many
V: TRBV4-1
J: TRBJ2-5

DNA: TGCAGTGCTTTCAACGGCTACTCTGGAAACACCATATATTTT
CDR3: CSAFNGYSGNTIYF
D: -
size: -
V: TRBV20-1
J: TRBJ1-3

DNA: TGCGCCAGCAGCCAAGATGCCACTTCCTACAATGAGCAGTTCTTC
CDR3: CASSQDATSYNEQFF
D: -
size: medium-sized
V: TRBV4-1
J: TRBJ2-1

DNA: TGTGCCAGCAGTTACGGGAGGGCGCGGAGCACTGAAGCTTTCTTT
CDR3: CASSYGRARSTEAFF
D: -
size: -
V: TRBV6-5
J: TRBJ1-1

DNA: TGTGCCAGCAGCCAAGGACTAGCGGGTGAGACCGGGGAGCTGTTTTTT
CDR3: CASSQGLAGETGELFF
D: TRBD2
size: many
V: TRBV4-2
J: TRBJ2-2

DNA: TGTGCCTGGAGGTACCCACAGGGGAACACTGAAGCTTTCTTT
CDR3: CAWRYPQGNTEAFF
D: -
size: -
V: TRBV30
J: TRBJ1-1

DNA: TGTGCCACCAGTGATAGCGCAGGGGGCTATTCCTACAATGAGCAGTTCTTC
CDR3: CATSDSAGGYSYNEQFF
D: TRBD1
size: -
V: TRBV24-1
J: TRBJ2-1

DNA: TGCGCCAGCAGCGAGGGACAGGCGTTGGGGGACACTGAAGCTTTCTTT
CDR3: CASSEGQALGDTEAFF
D: TRBD1
size: many
V: TRBV4-1
J: TRBJ1-1

DNA: TGTGCCAGCTCACGAGGGACAGATGAAAAACTGTTTTTT
CDR3: CASSRGTDEKLFF
D: TRBD1
size: -
V: TRBV18
J: TRBJ1-4

DNA: TGTGCCAGCAGCTTACTTCAGGGGAGCTCTGCAAACACCATATATTTT
CDR3: CASSLLQGSSANTIYF
D: -
size: -
V: TRBV9
J: TRBJ1-3

DNA: TGCGCCAGCAGCCAAGAACTCAGGGATAGCAATCAGCCCCAGCATTTT
CDR3: CASSQELRDSNQPQHF
D: -
size: few
V: TRBV4-1
J: TRBJ1-5

DNA: TGCGCCAGCAGTGAATGGACTAGCGACCCCGGGGAGCTGTTTTTT
CDR3: CASSEWTSDPGELFF
D: TRBD2
size: once
V: TRBV10-2
J: TRBJ2-2

DNA: TGTGCCAGCAGCCCAGCGGGATTCTCCTACGAGCAGTACTTC
CDR3: CASSPAGFSYEQYF
D: TRBD2
size: -
V: TRBV9
J: TRBJ2-7

DNA: TGCGCCAGCAGCTTGGGACAGCCATCTGGAAACACCATATATTTT
CDR3: CASSLGQPSGNTIYF
D: -
size: -
V: TRBV5-1
J: TRBJ1-3

DNA: TGTGCCAGCAGTTTGACGGGACAGGGGTATTTCACGAGTGGCTACACCTTC
CDR3: CASSLTGQGYFTSGYTF
D: TRBD1
size: -
V: TRBV27
J: TRBJ1-2

DNA: TGTGCCAGCAGGGGACAGGGGTATGGAAACACCATATATTTT
CDR3: CASRGQGYGNTIYF
D: TRBD1
size: -
V: TRBV6-5
J: TRBJ1-3

DNA: TGTGCCAGCAGCGCGCTAGCGGGAGGCAGCCCGCGGTACAATGAGCAGTTCTTC
CDR3: CASSALAGGSPRYNEQFF
D: TRBD2
size: few
V: TRBV9
J: TRBJ2-1

DNA: TGTGCCAGCAAGACTACAGGGCCTTACTCCTACGAGCAGTACTTC
CDR3: CASKTTGPYSYEQYF
D: -
size: -
V: TRBV6-4
J: TRBJ2-7

DNA: TGTGCCAGCAGTCACGAGGGGGAGACCCAGTACTTC
CDR3: CASSHEGETQYF
D: -
size: -
V: TRBV11-1
J: TRBJ2-5

DNA: TGTGCCAGCAGTTTGGACAGGGGGTTACACGAGCAGTACTTC
CDR3: CASSLDRGLHEQYF
D: TRBD1
size: many
V: TRBV27
J: TRBJ2-7

DNA: TGCAGTGCTAGCCCCAGCGTACTGTTGGAGCAGTACTTC
CDR3: CSASPSVLLEQYF
D: -
size: -
V: TRBV20-1
J: TRBJ2-7

DNA: TGTGCCAGCACCGTATCGACAGTAGGGAGAAATTCACCCCTCCACTTT
CDR3: CASTVSTVGRNSPLHF
D: -
size: many
V: TRBV28
J: TRBJ1-6

DNA: TGTGCCAGCAGCCCAGACAGTACAAATCAGCCCCAGCATTTT
CDR3: CASSPDSTNQPQHF
D: -
size: -
V: TRBV12-3/TRBV12-4
J: TRBJ1-5

DNA: TGCGCCAGCAGTGGGGTGGGGGAGCTGTTTTTT
CDR3: CASSGVGELFF
D: -
size: many
V: TRBV4-1
J: TRBJ2-2

DNA: TGTACCAGCAGCGTAGAACTGACCACAGATACGCAGTATTTT
CDR3: CTSSVELTTDTQYF
D: -
size: -
V: TRBV9
J: TRBJ2-3

DNA: TGTGCCAGCAGCTCTAACCCCCAATTCGGTCAGCCCCAGCATTTT
CDR3: CASSSNPQFGQPQHF
D: -
size: many
V: TRBV7-2
J: TRBJ1-5

DNA: TGTGCCAGCAGCCAAGATACTAGCGGGAGCACAGATACGCAGTATTTT
CDR3: CASSQDTSGSTDTQYF
D: TRBD2
size: many
V: TRBV4-2
J: TRBJ2-3

DNA: TGTGCCAGCAGCCCCCGTGTTAGCGGGAGCCCCTACAATGAGCAGTTCTTC
CDR3: CASSPRVSGSPYNEQFF
D: TRBD2
size: once
V: TRBV9
J: TRBJ2-1

DNA: TGCGCCAGCAGCGTCAGTTGGGACAGAACCTACGAGCAGTACTTC
CDR3: CASSVSWDRTYEQYF
D: TRBD1
size: few
V: TRBV5-1
J: TRBJ2-7

DNA: TGTGCCACCAGTGACCACTCGAGCGGGGCCACCTACAATGAGCAGTTCTTC
CDR3: CATSDHSSGATYNEQFF
D: TRBD2
size: -
V: TRBV24-1
J: TRBJ2-1

DNA: TGTGCCAGCAACCTAACACCCTTTTCGGGTGAAGCTTTCTTT
CDR3: CASNLTPFSGEAFF
D: -
size: many
V: TRBV6-1
J: TRBJ1-1

DNA: TGTGCCAGCAGTTTGGGACTAGCGGGAGGTGGCCAAGCCAAAAACATTCAGTACTTC
CDR3: CASSLGLAGGGQAKNIQYF
D: TRBD2
size: few
V: TRBV28
J: TRBJ2-4

DNA: TGCGCCAGCAGCTTGGGGACAGAGAACACTGAAGCTTTCTTT
CDR3: CASSLGTENTEAFF
D: -
size: -
V: TRBV5-1
J: TRBJ1-1

DNA: TGTGCCAGCAGCCCGACTCGTCTCGGGCATACGCAGTATTTT
CDR3: CASSPTRLGHTQYF
D: -
size: -
V: TRBV9
J: TRBJ2-3

DNA: TGCGCCAGCAGCCAAGACCCCCAGCCGGGAGTGTATTTT
CDR3: CASSQDPQPGVYF
D: -
size: few
V: TRBV4-1
J: TRBJ2-3

DNA: TGCGCCAGCAGTGAGTTGGGACAGGGCTCGGGTGAGCAGTTCTTC
CDR3: CASSELGQGSGEQFF
D: TRBD1
size: many
V: TRBV10-1
J: TRBJ2-1

DNA: TGCGCCAGCAGCCAAGCGGGCATCTACGAGCAGTACTTC
CDR3: CASSQAGIYEQYF
D: -
size: -
V: TRBV4-1
J: TRBJ2-7

DNA: TGTGCCAGCAGCCCGATTGCTAGGAGCAATGAGCAGTTCTTC
CDR3: CASSPIARSNEQFF
D: -
size: -
V: TRBV13
J: TRBJ2-1

DNA: TGTGCCTATTCGGACAACACCGGGGAGCTGTTTTTT
CDR3: CAYSDNTGELFF
D: -
size: many
V: TRBV30
J: TRBJ2-2

DNA: TGTGCCACCAGTGGTGGACAGGGGACTGAAGCTTTCTTT
CDR3: CATSGGQGTEAFF
D: TRBD1
size: -
V: TRBV24-1
J: TRBJ1-1

DNA: TGCAGTGCTAGAGCGACAGACACTGAAGCTTTCTTT
CDR3: CSARATDTEAFF
D: -
size: -
V: TRBV20-1
J: TRBJ1-1